What follows describes a single T cell receptor (beta chain). Its cognate antigen has yet to be identified. Within one base of it there is no much larger clone, and no base qualities were kept. To demonstrate the VDJtools post-analysis software, TCR beta repertoires were profiled from the peripheral blood of 10 to 15 young patients with multiple sclerosis. Multiple sclerosis patients were children and adolescents aged 6 to 15 years. This sample was taken from a study of post-analysis software for immune sequencing data (dated by TCRdb to the mid-2010s). Regarding the complete study: Recorded disease courses included relapsing-remitting, secondary progressive and progressive-relapsing multiple sclerosis, with some patients lacking subtype annotation. The patient repertoires were set against eleven to twelve previously published healthy control repertoires from donors whose ages ranged from roughly 6 to 26 years. A subset of samples was prepared in parallel using single-end sample barcoding, then pooled and co-amplified after Illumina adapter ligation. The study at large found these results: Direct clustering with F measure showed strong co-clustering of samples prepared in the same batch, prompting a batch-effect correction. The multiple sclerosis patient group was slightly younger than the control group. Compared with controls, multiple sclerosis patients had significantly lower normalized Chao1 diversity, a finding suggesting substantial peripheral T-cell clonal expansion. Significantly higher frequencies in patients than in controls were found for a few TRBV segments, including TRBV5-6, TRBV5-1 and TRBV20-1.

The library relied on PCR. Instrument on record: Illumina HiSeq 2500. To reduce PCR and sequencing biases, unique molecular identifiers were built into the TCR beta cDNA libraries. Approximately 500,000 cDNA molecules were obtained per 1 to 10 million input T cells, so each molecule approximated one T cell. The same protocol used for the earlier healthy control dataset was applied to prepare and sequence the patient libraries. Within a given batch, samples were prepared together, multiplexed and sequenced on the same HiSeq lane. Per the original workflow: Raw barcoded reads were processed with MIGEC, and single-read molecular identifier groups were discarded before consensus assembly and CDR3 extraction. Clonotype tables were post-analysed with VDJtools, and diversity was normalized by down-sampling all datasets to the smallest sample size. In repertoire overlap clustering, CDR3 amino acid sequences, but not nucleotide sequences, were matched to correct batch-related cross-sample contamination. TCRdb reworked the public reads: Q25 trimming with fastp, MiXCR clone assembly, productive beta chains retained. Rows with a matching CDR3 protein are joined into one entry that keeps the most common DNA and genes. The authors' filters were not applied to this entry. The sample data list about 760,000 distinct CDR3 sequences, and roughly 30% of these were observed just once. The ten biggest clones cover around 0.6% of the sample.

The CDR3, cysteine through phenylalanine, is 14 amino acids long. Here the CDR3 DNA is all that survives: 42 bases in frame from base 1. The germline V gene yields MGHDK for CDR1 and SYGVNS for CDR2. The clonotype was recovered from a girl aged 5 to 17 with multiple sclerosis. The sequence is built from TRBV25-1 and TRBJ2-5, with the D gene not confidently named. The DNA end is more similar to TRBJ2-7, so the J call may be wrong. The material sequenced was blood. The bases are TGTGCCAGCAGTGAATCCTGGGATTCCTACGAGCAGTACTTC. Its coded protein is CASSESWDSYEQYF.